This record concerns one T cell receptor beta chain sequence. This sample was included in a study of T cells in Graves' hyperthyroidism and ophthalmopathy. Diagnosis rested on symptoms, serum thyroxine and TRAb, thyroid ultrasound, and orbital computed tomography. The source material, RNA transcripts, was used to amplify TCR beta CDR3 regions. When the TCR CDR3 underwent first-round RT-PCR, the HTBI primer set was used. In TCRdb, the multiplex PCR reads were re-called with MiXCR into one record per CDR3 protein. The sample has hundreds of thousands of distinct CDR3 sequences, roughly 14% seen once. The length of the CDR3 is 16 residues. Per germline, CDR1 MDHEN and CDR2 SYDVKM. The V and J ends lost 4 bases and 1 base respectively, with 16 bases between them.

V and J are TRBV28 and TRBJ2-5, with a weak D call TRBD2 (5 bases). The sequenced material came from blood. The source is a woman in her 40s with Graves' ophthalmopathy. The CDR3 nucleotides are TGTGCCAGCAGTTCCCCGGAGGCCAGGAGCCAAGAGACCCAGTACTTC. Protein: CASSSPEARSQETQYF.